The subject of this entry is one T cell receptor beta chain. Its antigen remains unknown. Time point noted: week 35, safety follow-up. It was 300 ug of mutant IDH1 20-mer peptide that made up each vaccine dose, given with topical imiquimod. The J segment lost 11 bases and the V segment lost 6 bases, leaving 9 bases of the junction unmatched. This CDR3 is built from 13 residues. Per the germline V gene, CDR1 is MGHDK and CDR2 is SYGVNS. This specimen comes from a study of a mutant IDH1 vaccine in newly diagnosed glioma. Across the study: Mean patient age was roughly 43 years; about 60% were male and 37.5% female. Regarding the study as a whole: Across multiple MHC alleles, around 92% of patients had vaccine-induced responses.

The assay was immunoSEQ multiplex PCR, and TCRdb's table has in-frame clones only and misses some. The sample shows about 40,000 clones, about 80% of them seen only once. The TCR was taken from a woman between 45 and 65 years old with glioma. The sample consisted of PBMCs, taken from a glioma patient whose treatment included an IDH1 peptide vaccine. The chain joins TRBV25-1 to TRBJ1-1, with 10 positions matching TRBD1. DNA for the CDR3: TGTGCCAGCAGATCAAGGGGACAGGGGAGGGCTTTCTTT. Protein sequence: CASRSRGQGRAFF.